The 26 T cell receptor beta chains reported below all come from one sample, sequenced in a study of shared clonotypes between healthy human individuals. Sequencing used immunoSEQ multiplex PCR; TCRdb keeps in-frame clones, though not all of them. The sample holds 850,000 to 1,100,000 clones; 70% to 85% are singletons and the top ten take 0.89%. Source material: memory CD4+ T cells from PBMCs. Subset in this sample: CD45RA-negative fraction. These receptors were obtained from a man aged 18 to 29 in good health. Some clones in this sample may be carry-over from other donors' samples.

This rearrangement joins TRBV7-6 to TRBJ2-7; TRBD2 is a possible D gene (6 bases). The V gene lost 1 base and the J gene lost 9 bases, with 13 bases spanning the gap. Germline V lookup: CDR1 SGHVS, CDR2 FNYEAQ. This CDR3 is built from 13 residues. The CDR3 sequence is CASSLGDSLSQYF. CDR3 nucleotides: TGTGCCAGCAGCTTAGGGGACTCTCTCTCGCAGTACTTC.

This clone was seen once. V gene TRBV9 combines with J gene TRBJ2-7; 11 nucleotides match TRBD1. Germline loops: CDR1 SGDLS, CDR2 YYNGEE. Losses at the gene ends were 8 bases for V and 5 bases for J; bases not matched to a gene: 9. The CDR3 contains 14 residues. The DNA of the CDR3 is TGTGCCAGTACCCCGGGACAGGGGGTCCACGAGCAGTACTTC. This codes for CASTPGQGVHEQYF.

The chain is built from TRBV9 and TRBJ2-7; 9 bases fit TRBD1. Germline V gene sequence: CDR1 SGDLS, CDR2 YYNGEE. The CDR3 length is 13 residues. The V gene end was trimmed by 0 bases and the J gene end by 9 bases; junction bases not matched to a gene: 4. The CDR3 loop is CASSVGGQGAQYF. DNA for the CDR3: TGTGCCAGCAGCGTAGGGGGACAGGGTGCGCAGTACTTC.

The V and J genes are TRBV4-2 and TRBJ1-2; 7 bases line up with TRBD1. CDR3 size: 14 residues. V gave up 4 bases and J gave up 1 base; unmatched junction bases: 3. CDR1 is LGHNA, CDR2 YNFKEQ, per germline. CDR3 in amino acids: CASSPGGNNYGYTF. Written as DNA, the CDR3 is TGTGCCAGCAGCCCAGGGGGGAATAACTATGGCTACACCTTC.

This clone was recorded a few times. The chain joins TRBV7-2 to TRBJ2-1; 9 bases fit TRBD1. After removal of 1 base from V and 5 bases from J, the junction contained 9 bases not matched to a gene. From germline, CDR1 is SGHTA and CDR2 FQGNSA. There are 17 residues in the CDR3. Here the CDR3 DNA reads TGTGCCAGCAGCTTAGAGCCAGGGACAGGGTACCACAATGAGCAGTTCTTC. It yields the protein CASSLEPGTGYHNEQFF.

This rearrangement joins TRBV18 to TRBJ1-5; D call uncertain. The germline CDR1 and CDR2 sequences are KGHSH and LQKENI. The germline V and J ends were trimmed by 2 bases and 4 bases, with 12 bases remaining between them. The CDR3 is made up of 15 amino acids. CDR3 in amino acids: CASSPGRIGNQPQHF. CDR3 nucleotides: TGTGCCAGCTCACCAGGACGGATCGGGAATCAGCCCCAGCATTTT.

The gene calls are TRBV19 and TRBJ1-5; D possibly corresponds to TRBD1 (5 bases). The CDR3 sequence is 13 residues long. Trimming shortened V by 3 bases and J by 6 bases, and 9 bases separated the two germline ends. Germline CDR1 reads LNHDA; CDR2 reads SQIVND (reference sequence). The CDR3 reads CASSMMGGQPQHF. CDR3 in DNA: TGTGCCAGTAGTATGATGGGGGGTCAGCCCCAGCATTTT.

With respect to this clone: A much larger clone sits a single nucleotide away, making a read error possible. J is TRBJ2-7 and V is TRBV2; D call uncertain. Germline CDR1 is SNHLY and CDR2 is FYNNEI. V was trimmed by 3 bases and J by 7 bases, leaving 19 bases between them. This CDR3 has 15 residues. This CDR3 is CASSESLIEEREQYF. As DNA, the CDR3 is TGTGCCAGCAGTGAGTCACTAATAGAAGAGAGGGAGCAGTACTTC. Together with reference TRBV2 and TRBJ2-7, the CDR3 gives the full variable domain: EPEVTQTPSHQVTQMGQEVILRCVPISNHLYFYWYRQILGQKVEFLVSFYNNEISEKSEIFDDQFSVERPDGSNFTLKIRSTKLEDSAMYFCASSESLIEEREQYFGPGTRLTVT.

This clone was seen a handful of times. The chain uses TRBV28 and TRBJ1-3, with a weak D call TRBD1 (5 bases). The CDR3 covers 13 residues. Trimming shortened V by 6 bases and J by 8 bases, and 14 bases separated the two germline ends. In germline, CDR1 is MDHEN, CDR2 SYDVKM. For the CDR3, the DNA is TGTGCCAGCAGCCAACAGGCGGGGGACACCATATATTTT. Its translation is CASSQQAGDTIYF.

This chain connects TRBV7-2 to TRBJ2-4, with D perhaps TRBD2 (6 bases). The CDR3 has 14 residues. Trimming pared 3 bases from V and 0 bases from J, leaving 6 bases between. Germline V gene sequence: CDR1 SGHTA, CDR2 FQGNSA. The CDR3 nucleotides read TGTGCCAGCAGCTTGGGACTAGCCAAAAACATTCAGTACTTC. Protein: CASSLGLAKNIQYF.

The chain joins TRBV2 to TRBJ2-1; TRBD2 aligns across 16 bases. This CDR3 region has 17 residues. Germline CDR1 and CDR2: SNHLY and FYNNEI. Trimming cost V 10 bases and J 1 base; bases outside gene matches: 7. CDR3 in DNA: TGTGCCACCAAACCGGGACTAGCGGGAGGGTCCTACAATGAGCAGTTCTTC. It specifies CATKPGLAGGSYNEQFF.

The J gene is TRBJ2-1, the V gene TRBV11-2; unclear D gene. Trimming took 1 base from V and 4 from J, leaving 14 bases between them. CDR1 is SGHAT and CDR2 is FQNNGV in the germline V gene. The CDR3 is made up of 16 amino acids. CDR3 protein: CASSLAASFIYNEQFF. Written as DNA, the CDR3 is TGTGCCAGCAGCTTAGCGGCCAGTTTTATTTACAATGAGCAGTTCTTC.

The CDR3 region is CASNPGREGWTEAFF. The CDR3, as DNA: TGTGCCAGCAATCCTGGAAGGGAGGGTTGGACTGAAGCTTTCTTT. The genes are TRBV2 and TRBJ1-1; D remains unclear. Trimming pared 7 bases from V and 5 bases from J, leaving 20 bases between. CDR1 is SNHLY, CDR2 FYNNEI, per germline. The CDR3 is 15 amino acids.

The table lists this clone with a count of one. This chain joins TRBV7-3 and TRBJ2-2; 14 bases fit TRBD2. This CDR3 has 15 amino acids. The germline V gene encodes CDR1 SGHTA and CDR2 FQGTGA. The junction had 2 bases not matched to a gene; V was cut back by 5 bases and J by 6 bases. The CDR3 DNA reads TGTGCCAGCAGCAAGGGACTAGCGGGAGCCGGGGAGCTGTTTTTT. Its protein product is CASSKGLAGAGELFF.

J is TRBJ2-6 and V is TRBV11-2, with 9 bases aligning to TRBD1. Losses at the gene ends were 5 bases for V and 9 bases for J; bases not matched to a gene: 5. Germline V gene data show CDR1 as SGHAT and CDR2 as FQNNGV. There are 14 residues in the CDR3. CDR3 protein: CASSRTGVLNVLTF. CDR3 DNA sequence: TGTGCCAGCAGCCGGACAGGGGTCCTCAACGTCCTGACTTTC.

V and J are TRBV7-2 and TRBJ2-7, with 13 bases identical to TRBD2. This CDR3 is 17 amino acids long. Germline V gene data show CDR1 as SGHTA and CDR2 as FQGNSA. The V segment lost 5 bases and the J segment 7 bases; nucleotides outside the gene matches: 14. CDR3 DNA: TGTGCCAGCAGCCCATCTGGTACCGGGACTAGCGGGAAGGAGCAGTACTTC. Its protein is CASSPSGTGTSGKEQYF.

Points on this clone: Other DNA sequences in this specimen translate into the identical CDR3. The rearrangement uses TRBV6-5 and TRBJ1-1; D is undetermined. The CDR3 contains 14 residues. V lost 0 bases and J 3 bases, leaving 8 bases between the germline ends. The germline gives CDR1 MNHEY, CDR2 SVGAGI. CDR3 region: CASSYSGGDTEAFF. CDR3 sequence (DNA): TGTGCCAGCAGTTACTCAGGCGGGGACACTGAAGCTTTCTTT.

This clone was detected a few times. This chain uses TRBV5-4 with TRBJ1-4; 10 nucleotides agree with TRBD1. Germline CDR1 is SGHNT and CDR2 is YYREEE (reference sequence). CDR3 length: 16 amino acids. Trimming at V came to 0 bases and at J to 3 bases, leaving 2 bases not matched to a gene. CDR3 amino acids: CASSLGQGAANEKLFF. CDR3 in DNA: TGTGCCAGCAGCTTGGGACAGGGGGCCGCTAATGAAAAACTGTTTTTT. The full variable domain, in which reference TRBV5-4 and TRBJ1-4 provide the parts outside the CDR3, is ETGVTQSPTHLIKTRGQQVTLRCSSQSGHNTVSWYQQALGQGPQFIFQYYREEENGRGNFPPRFSGLQFPNYSSELNVNALELDDSALYLCASSLGQGAANEKLFFGSGTQLSVL.

This clone was recorded a few times. The rearrangement uses TRBV9 and TRBJ1-1, with 7 nucleotides matching TRBD1. There are 15 residues in the CDR3. V was clipped by 2 bases and J by 0 bases; unmatched bases: 4. CDR1 and CDR2 from the germline V gene are SGDLS and YYNGEE. CDR3 residues: CASSVQGEMNTEAFF. CDR3 sequence (DNA): TGTGCCAGCAGCGTGCAGGGGGAAATGAACACTGAAGCTTTCTTT.

Only one count was recorded for this clone. This chain links TRBV5-4 with TRBJ1-5; D perhaps matches TRBD1 (5 bases). Germline loops: CDR1 SGHNT, CDR2 YYREEE (reference sequence). CDR3 length: 15 residues. Between the trimmed V and J ends, which lost 2 bases and 0 bases, there was a span of 9 bases. The CDR3 bases are TGTGCCAGCAGCTTTGGGACCGATAGCAATCAGCCCCAGCATTTT. Translated, it gives CASSFGTDSNQPQHF.

V gene TRBV13 combines with J gene TRBJ2-3, with 12 bases aligning to TRBD2. The CDR3 spans 18 residues. V was pared by 4 bases and J by 2 bases, with 10 bases of the junction left unmatched. Germline V gene data show CDR1 as PRHDT and CDR2 as FYEKMQ (reference sequence). The CDR3 spells CASSYWTSGKRVTDTQYF. The DNA for the CDR3 is TGTGCCAGCAGCTATTGGACTAGCGGGAAAAGAGTCACAGATACGCAGTATTTT.

The V and J genes are TRBV5-1 and TRBJ2-5; the D is unclear. The ends were cut back, 5 bases at V and 2 bases at J, with 7 bases in the middle. CDR1 is SGHRS, CDR2 YFSETQ, per germline. The CDR3 runs 12 residues. The chain's CDR3 is CASRQQQETQYF. In DNA form, the CDR3 reads TGCGCCAGCAGGCAGCAGCAAGAGACCCAGTACTTC.

Worth noting for this clone: Being one base from a much bigger clone, this may be a read error. The rearrangement links TRBV2 to TRBJ1-1; TRBD1 agrees at 9 bases. V lost 6 bases and J lost 3; bases outside the gene matches: 2. The length of the CDR3 is 13 residues. Germline loops: CDR1 SNHLY, CDR2 FYNNEI. The CDR3 protein is CASRGQGYTEAFF. The CDR3 nucleotides are TGTGCCAGCAGGGGACAGGGTTACACTGAAGCTTTCTTT.

The gene calls are TRBV11-2 and TRBJ2-6; 8 nucleotides line up with TRBD2. V gave up 2 bases and J gave up 1 base; unmatched junction bases: 7. This CDR3 has 18 residues. Germline lookup yields CDR1 SGHAT and CDR2 FQNNGV. The CDR3 bases are TGTGCCAGCAGCTTACGGCGAGCGGGAGAGTCTGGGGCCAACGTCCTGACTTTC. Encoded protein: CASSLRRAGESGANVLTF.

V and J are TRBV5-4 and TRBJ1-2, with D possibly matching TRBD1 (5 bases). The CDR3 extends over 15 amino acids. Germline V gene data show CDR1 as SGHNT and CDR2 as YYREEE (reference sequence). V was cut by 1 base and J by 3 bases, with 13 bases left in between. CDR3 sequence: CASSLKGQGDYGYTF. CDR3 bases: TGTGCCAGCAGCTTGAAAGGTCAGGGCGACTATGGCTACACCTTC. The complete variable domain, with remaining parts taken from reference TRBV5-4 and TRBJ1-2, reads ETGVTQSPTHLIKTRGQQVTLRCSSQSGHNTVSWYQQALGQGPQFIFQYYREEENGRGNFPPRFSGLQFPNYSSELNVNALELDDSALYLCASSLKGQGDYGYTFGSGTRLTVV.

J is TRBJ1-3 and V is TRBV2; D uncertain. CDR3 length equals 12 residues. The V and J ends lost 4 bases and 4 bases respectively, with 5 bases between them. CDR1 is SNHLY, CDR2 FYNNEI, per germline. The CDR3 reads CASSAIGNTIYF. CDR3 coding DNA: TGTGCCAGCAGTGCGATCGGAAACACCATATATTTT.